The present T cell receptor beta chain was sequenced within a study of blood T cell repertoires in COVID-19. Sequencing used immunoSEQ multiplex PCR; TCRdb keeps in-frame clones, though not all of them. In the table there are over 250,000 clones, around 80% of which are singletons. Assignments of participants to cohorts depended upon their own reported clinical history. Germline V gene sequence: CDR1 SGHNT, CDR2 YENEEA. V was clipped by 4 bases and J by 5 bases; unmatched bases: 9. CDR3 length equals 15 residues. V and J are TRBV11-3 and TRBJ1-1; 8 nucleotides match TRBD1. The sequenced sample was PBMCs or T cells enriched from blood (not recorded which). The receptor was isolated from a man aged 25-40 years with acute COVID-19. The CDR3, as DNA: TGTGCCAGCAGCTCCTCACAGGGGGTAAGGACTGAAGCTTTCTTT. Translation gives CASSSSQGVRTEAFF.